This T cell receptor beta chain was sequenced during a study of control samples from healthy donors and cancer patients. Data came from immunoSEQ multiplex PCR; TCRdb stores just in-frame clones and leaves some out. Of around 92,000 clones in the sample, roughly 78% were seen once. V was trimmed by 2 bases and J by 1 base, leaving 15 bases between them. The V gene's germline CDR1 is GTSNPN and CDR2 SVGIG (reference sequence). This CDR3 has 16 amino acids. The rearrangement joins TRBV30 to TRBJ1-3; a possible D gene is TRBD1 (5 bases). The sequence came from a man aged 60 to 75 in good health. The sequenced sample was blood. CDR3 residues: CAWSIGDGNSGNTIYF. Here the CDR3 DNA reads TGTGCCTGGAGTATTGGGGACGGTAATTCTGGAAACACCATATATTTT.